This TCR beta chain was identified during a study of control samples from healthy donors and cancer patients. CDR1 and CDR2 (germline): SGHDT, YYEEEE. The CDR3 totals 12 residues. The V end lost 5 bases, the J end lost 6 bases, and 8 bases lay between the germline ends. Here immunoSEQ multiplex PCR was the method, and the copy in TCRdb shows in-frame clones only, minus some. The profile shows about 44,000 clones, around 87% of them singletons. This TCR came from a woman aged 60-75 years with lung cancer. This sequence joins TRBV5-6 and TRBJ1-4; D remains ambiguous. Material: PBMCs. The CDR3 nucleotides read TGTGCCAGCAGTGGAAATGATGAAAAACTGTTTTTT. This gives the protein CASSGNDEKLFF.